One and the same sample provided the 5 T cell receptor beta chains below, sequenced in a study of T-cell reconstitution after alpha-beta-depleted transplantation in children. Unique molecular identifiers were incorporated during preparation of the TCRbeta library. TCRdb redid the calling of the PCR reads with MiXCR, one entry per CDR3 protein. The profile shows 200,000 to 250,000 distinct CDR3 sequences, under 8.5% of them singletons. The specimen comprised PBMCs, sampled before TCRalphabeta/CD19-depleted stem cell transplant. The origin of the receptors is a boy younger than 10 with acute lymphoblastic leukemia, due to receive a stem cell transplant.

This clonotype has a count of ten or more. CDR3 nucleotides: TGTGCCAGCAGTTTTTCAAGGGCGGGAGCCCTCCACTTT. It specifies CASSFSRAGALHF. The rearrangement joins TRBV27 to TRBJ1-6; the D is unclear. The germline V gene encodes CDR1 MNHEY and CDR2 SMNVEV (reference sequence). The germline V and J ends were trimmed by 3 bases and 14 bases, with 14 bases remaining between them. CDR3 size: 13 residues.

This clonotype was counted at least ten times. The V and J genes are TRBV30 and TRBJ2-1; 7 positions agree with TRBD1. The CDR3 spans 13 residues. The germline V gene has CDR1 GTSNPN and CDR2 SVGIG (reference sequence). Trimming at V came to 8 bases and at J to 4 bases, leaving 8 bases not matched to a gene. CDR3 bases: TGTGCCCTAAGGGACAGCGGATACAATGAGCAGTTCTTC. It yields the protein CALRDSGYNEQFF.

The chain combines TRBV27 with TRBJ2-4, with D perhaps assigned TRBD1 or TRBD2 (5 bases each). Germline loops: CDR1 MNHEY, CDR2 SMNVEV (reference sequence). The CDR3 runs to 14 residues. The V and J ends lost 5 bases and 8 bases respectively, with 16 bases between them. The CDR3 loop reads CASSKLRRGDIQYF. CDR3 coding DNA: TGTGCCAGCAGTAAACTCCGGAGAGGGGACATTCAGTACTTC.

There are many counts of this clonotype. The chain couples TRBV20-1 to TRBJ1-2; D is ambiguous. This CDR3 is 12 amino acids long. The germline V gene has CDR1 DFQATT and CDR2 SNEGSKA (reference sequence). V was clipped by 4 bases and J by 5 bases, with 11 bases between them. CDR3 loop: CSAIQRLYGYTF. CDR3 in DNA: TGCAGTGCTATTCAGAGACTGTATGGCTACACCTTC.

This clonotype occurred a few times. This chain joins TRBV4-2 and TRBJ2-5; 7 nucleotides align to TRBD2. J gave up 4 bases and V 0 bases, and 11 bases lay outside the gene matches. Germline CDR1 LGHNA, CDR2 YNFKEQ. The CDR3 totals 17 residues. This CDR3 reads CASSQDWGGGGGETQYF. The DNA for the CDR3 is TGTGCCAGCAGCCAAGATTGGGGAGGCGGGGGTGGAGAGACCCAGTACTTC.